This T cell receptor (beta chain) was identified during a study of blood T cell repertoires in COVID-19. Original methodology: How many nucleated cells were present was estimated from reference gene primer amplification. The protocol was immunoSEQ multiplex PCR, while the TCRdb copy is restricted to in-frame clones and leaves out a portion. V and J calls plus clone size are reproduced from that table; the DNA served to infer D and trimming. This table holds about 210,000 clones, about 83% found once. This CDR3 comprises 19 residues. Unmatched junction bases numbered 15, after V lost 5 bases and J lost 2 bases. CDR1 LNHDA and CDR2 SQIVND come from the germline V gene (reference sequence).

The sequencing sample was made of peripheral blood. This chain joins TRBV19 and TRBJ2-7, with TRBD2 matching 13 bases. The clonotype comes from a woman aged 50 to 65 with acute or convalescent COVID-19. The CDR3 protein is CASSHQLQRLAGGTYEQYF. DNA for the CDR3: TGTGCCAGTAGTCACCAACTACAGAGACTAGCGGGAGGAACCTACGAGCAGTACTTC.